Sequencing of this T cell receptor beta chain was carried out in a study of CD8 T cells in ankylosing spondylitis. The study, taken as a whole, reports: Seemingly characteristic of ankylosing spondylitis blood was a TCR beta motif consisting of about 8 highly homologous variants. Several of the motif variants were reported before in synovial fluid and blood from reactive arthritis.

The V gene's germline CDR1 is LGHNA and CDR2 YSLEER. V lost 1 base to trimming and J lost 5 bases, with 14 bases between them. This CDR3 region has 15 residues. TCRdb re-analysed the 5' RACE reads in MiXCR, keeping a single row per CDR3 protein. The sample comprises about 500,000 distinct CDR3 sequences, about 5.2% of which are singletons, and around 3.6% rests with the top ten. This clonotype appeared many times. Antigen unknown. Sequenced input: blood, either unsorted or a sorted T cell fraction (not recorded which). The V call is TRBV4-3, the J call TRBJ1-2; possibly TRBD1 for D (6 bases). The source is a male donor with ankylosing spondylitis. For the CDR3, the DNA is TGCGCCAGCAGCCAAGTTGATCAAGGGGGTTATGGCTACACCTTC. Translated, it gives CASSQVDQGGYGYTF.